This TCR beta chain comes out of a study of graft-versus-host responses after intestinal transplantation. As for this clone: Antigen unknown.

The CDR3 runs to 15 residues. V gave up 5 bases and J gave up 7 bases; unmatched junction bases: 5. The germline V gene encodes CDR1 SGHNT and CDR2 YENEEA. TCRdb's copy holds only in-frame clones and misses some; the assay was immunoSEQ multiplex PCR. The table includes about 120,000 clones, approximately 95% detected once. The specimen comprised unstimulated CD8+ T cells sorted from spleen or lymph node cells, sampled before intestinal transplant. The receptor comes from a human donor who received an intestinal transplant. The V and J genes are TRBV11-3 and TRBJ2-1; 13 nucleotides agree with TRBD2. CDR3 sequence reads: CASSQLAGGRNEQFF. CDR3 DNA sequence: TGTGCCAGCAGCCAACTAGCGGGAGGGCGTAATGAGCAGTTCTTC. The variable domain in full, completed from reference TRBV11-3 and TRBJ2-1, reads EAGVVQSPRYKIIEKKQPVAFWCNPISGHNTLYWYLQNLGQGPELLIRYENEEAVDDSQLPKDRFSAERLKGVDSTLKIQPAELGDSAVYLCASSQLAGGRNEQFFGPGTRLTVL.